A selection of T cell receptor beta chains follows, all from one sample in a study of early stage breast cancer tumors. The data were produced by immunoSEQ multiplex PCR, yet TCRdb's version contains in-frame clones alone and is incomplete. Of about 53,000 clones listed, about nine tenths were seen once; the top ten hold around 5%. Sequenced input: blood. These receptors were taken from a person aged 70 to 85 with breast cancer. The CDR3 runs from the conserved cysteine through the conserved F or W. D genes are given only for firm matches. For some rows the clone size is stated as once, few or many, or as a class when expanded; others skip it.

j_call: TRBJ1-2; v_call: TRBV2; clone_size: NA; d_call: TRBD1; cdr3_length: 17; cdr3_aa: CASSERPGQARSYGYTF; cdr3_nt: TGTGCCAGCAGTGAACGCCCGGGACAGGCACGGAGCTATGGCTACACCTTC
j_call: TRBJ2-2; v_call: TRBV2; clone_size: NA; d_call: NA; cdr3_length: 15; cdr3_aa: CASSERRGTTGELFF; cdr3_nt: TGTGCCAGCAGTGAAAGGCGGGGAACCACCGGGGAGCTGTTTTTT
j_call: TRBJ2-5; v_call: TRBV7-9; clone_size: NA; d_call: TRBD1; cdr3_length: 16; cdr3_aa: CASSSPWDREKETQYF; cdr3_nt: TGTGCCAGCAGCTCACCCTGGGACAGGGAAAAAGAGACCCAGTACTTC
j_call: TRBJ1-2; v_call: TRBV2; clone_size: NA; d_call: NA; cdr3_length: 13; cdr3_aa: CASQASQGYGYTF; cdr3_nt: TGTGCCAGCCAGGCCAGCCAGGGATATGGCTACACCTTC
j_call: TRBJ1-6; v_call: TRBV28; clone_size: NA; d_call: NA; cdr3_length: 13; cdr3_aa: CASRQNYNSPLHF; cdr3_nt: TGTGCCAGCAGACAGAACTATAATTCACCCCTCCACTTT
j_call: TRBJ2-6; v_call: TRBV25-1; clone_size: NA; d_call: NA; cdr3_length: 17; cdr3_aa: CASRQTGFISGANVLTF; cdr3_nt: TGTGCCAGCCGCCAGACGGGATTCATCTCTGGGGCCAACGTCCTGACTTTC
j_call: TRBJ2-3; v_call: TRBV13; clone_size: NA; d_call: TRBD1; cdr3_length: 16; cdr3_aa: CASSSGQGSEGYTQYF; cdr3_nt: TGTGCCAGCAGCTCGGGACAGGGTTCGGAAGGATATACGCAGTATTTT
j_call: TRBJ1-1; v_call: TRBV5-8; clone_size: NA; d_call: NA; cdr3_length: 15; cdr3_aa: CASSFLVRTGTEAFF; cdr3_nt: TGTGCCAGCAGCTTCCTGGTTCGTACCGGGACTGAAGCTTTCTTT
j_call: TRBJ1-2; v_call: TRBV27; clone_size: NA; d_call: NA; cdr3_length: 12; cdr3_aa: CASSQGKYGYTF; cdr3_nt: TGTGCCAGCAGTCAGGGGAAATATGGCTACACCTTC
j_call: TRBJ2-2; v_call: TRBV7-6; clone_size: once; d_call: TRBD2; cdr3_length: 16; cdr3_aa: CASTRTSGGSTGELFF; cdr3_nt: TGTGCCAGCACGCGGACTAGCGGGGGCAGCACCGGGGAGCTGTTTTTT
j_call: TRBJ1-2; v_call: TRBV5-8; clone_size: NA; d_call: TRBD1; cdr3_length: 14; cdr3_aa: CASRKQGARLGYTF; cdr3_nt: TGTGCCAGCAGAAAACAGGGGGCAAGGCTTGGCTACACCTTC
j_call: TRBJ1-2; v_call: TRBV4-2; clone_size: NA; d_call: TRBD1; cdr3_length: 16; cdr3_aa: CASSLRDRASFGGYTF; cdr3_nt: TGTGCCAGCAGCTTACGGGACAGGGCGAGTTTCGGTGGCTACACCTTC
j_call: TRBJ1-2; v_call: TRBV6-6; clone_size: NA; d_call: NA; cdr3_length: 14; cdr3_aa: CASSLGEVIYGYTF; cdr3_nt: TGTGCCAGCAGTCTGGGAGAGGTTATCTATGGCTACACCTTC
j_call: TRBJ2-7; v_call: TRBV28; clone_size: NA; d_call: NA; cdr3_length: 16; cdr3_aa: CASRPTGLESSYEQYF; cdr3_nt: TGTGCCAGCAGACCTACAGGGTTGGAAAGCTCCTACGAGCAGTACTTC
j_call: TRBJ2-5; v_call: TRBV7-3; clone_size: NA; d_call: TRBD1; cdr3_length: 13; cdr3_aa: CASSEGALETQYF; cdr3_nt: TGTGCCAGCAGCGAGGGGGCCTTGGAGACCCAGTACTTC
j_call: TRBJ1-5; v_call: TRBV19; clone_size: NA; d_call: NA; cdr3_length: 13; cdr3_aa: CASSIYEQQPQHF; cdr3_nt: TGTGCCAGTAGTATTTACGAACAGCAGCCCCAGCATTTT
j_call: TRBJ2-3; v_call: TRBV2; clone_size: NA; d_call: TRBD2; cdr3_length: 17; cdr3_aa: CASSEALAGGLTDTQYF; cdr3_nt: TGTGCCAGCAGTGAAGCGCTCGCGGGAGGGCTCACAGATACGCAGTATTTT
j_call: TRBJ2-3; v_call: TRBV7-9; clone_size: NA; d_call: TRBD2; cdr3_length: 18; cdr3_aa: CASSLPSGGNPSTDTQYF; cdr3_nt: TGTGCCAGCAGCTTACCGAGCGGGGGGAACCCTAGCACAGATACGCAGTATTTT
j_call: TRBJ2-5; v_call: TRBV10-3; clone_size: NA; d_call: NA; cdr3_length: 15; cdr3_aa: CAISESGRGVEAQYF; cdr3_nt: TGTGCCATCAGTGAGTCTGGTCGGGGTGTAGAGGCCCAGTACTTC
j_call: TRBJ2-1; v_call: TRBV11-1; clone_size: NA; d_call: TRBD2; cdr3_length: 15; cdr3_aa: CASSPGTSLYNEQFF; cdr3_nt: TGTGCCAGCAGCCCCGGGACTAGCTTGTACAATGAGCAGTTCTTC
j_call: TRBJ1-5; v_call: TRBV29-1; clone_size: NA; d_call: NA; cdr3_length: 14; cdr3_aa: CSVSNASRNQPQHF; cdr3_nt: TGCAGCGTGTCAAACGCGAGCCGCAATCAGCCCCAGCATTTT
j_call: TRBJ2-3; v_call: TRBV7-9; clone_size: once; d_call: TRBD2; cdr3_length: 15; cdr3_aa: CASSTPGLSSDTQYF; cdr3_nt: TGTGCCAGCAGCACGCCGGGACTATCGTCAGATACGCAGTATTTT
j_call: TRBJ2-7; v_call: TRBV27; clone_size: NA; d_call: TRBD2; cdr3_length: 16; cdr3_aa: CASTPRGASGFYEQYF; cdr3_nt: TGTGCCAGCACCCCTCGGGGTGCTAGCGGGTTCTACGAGCAGTACTTC
j_call: TRBJ2-5; v_call: TRBV7-2; clone_size: NA; d_call: TRBD2; cdr3_length: 15; cdr3_aa: CASSSLRSSGETQYF; cdr3_nt: TGTGCCAGCAGCTCCCTCCGATCTAGCGGGGAGACCCAGTACTTC
j_call: TRBJ2-5; v_call: TRBV30; clone_size: few; d_call: NA; cdr3_length: 12; cdr3_aa: CAWRMQAGTQYF; cdr3_nt: TGTGCCTGGAGAATGCAGGCAGGGACCCAGTACTTC
j_call: TRBJ2-7; v_call: TRBV1; clone_size: NA; d_call: NA; cdr3_length: 20; cdr3_aa: CTSSQVEGLAGRQGVDEQYF; cdr3_nt: TGCACCAGCAGCCAAGTTGAAGGGCTAGCGGGAAGGCAGGGGGTCGACGAGCAGTACTTC
j_call: TRBJ1-5; v_call: TRBV28; clone_size: NA; d_call: NA; cdr3_length: 16; cdr3_aa: CASSLLSGHAYVPQHF; cdr3_nt: TGTGCCAGCAGTTTGCTCTCGGGACACGCTTACGTACCCCAGCATTTT
j_call: TRBJ1-5; v_call: TRBV19; clone_size: NA; d_call: NA; cdr3_length: 15; cdr3_aa: CASSINRESHQPQHF; cdr3_nt: TGTGCCAGTAGTATCAACAGGGAGAGCCATCAGCCCCAGCATTTT
j_call: TRBJ1-1; v_call: TRBV1; clone_size: few; d_call: NA; cdr3_length: 14; cdr3_aa: CTSCPVPDNTEAFF; cdr3_nt: TGCACCAGCTGCCCCGTTCCAGATAACACTGAAGCTTTCTTT
j_call: TRBJ1-5; v_call: TRBV11-2; clone_size: NA; d_call: NA; cdr3_length: 14; cdr3_aa: CASSLREWGGPQHF; cdr3_nt: TGTGCCAGCAGCTTAAGGGAGTGGGGGGGGCCCCAGCATTTT
j_call: TRBJ2-1; v_call: TRBV5-4; clone_size: NA; d_call: NA; cdr3_length: 15; cdr3_aa: CASSLRQGSYNEQFF; cdr3_nt: TGTGCCAGCAGCTTGCGGCAGGGATCCTACAATGAGCAGTTCTTC
j_call: TRBJ2-7; v_call: TRBV5-6; clone_size: NA; d_call: TRBD1; cdr3_length: 14; cdr3_aa: CASTKNRGRYEQYF; cdr3_nt: TGTGCCAGCACCAAAAACAGGGGGCGTTACGAGCAGTACTTC
j_call: TRBJ2-4; v_call: TRBV4-1; clone_size: NA; d_call: NA; cdr3_length: 18; cdr3_aa: CASSRGPQASGPKNIQYF; cdr3_nt: TGCGCCAGCAGCCGGGGGCCCCAGGCTAGCGGACCCAAAAACATTCAGTACTTC
j_call: TRBJ1-4; v_call: TRBV6-5; clone_size: NA; d_call: NA; cdr3_length: 14; cdr3_aa: CASSPTFRGEKLFF; cdr3_nt: TGTGCCAGCAGTCCCACGTTCCGGGGTGAAAAACTGTTTTTT
j_call: TRBJ1-2; v_call: TRBV25-1; clone_size: few; d_call: NA; cdr3_length: 11; cdr3_aa: CASSTGRGYTF; cdr3_nt: TGTGCCAGCAGTACAGGGCGGGGCTACACCTTC
j_call: TRBJ1-6; v_call: TRBV5-5; clone_size: NA; d_call: NA; cdr3_length: 16; cdr3_aa: CASSLFGGTYNSPLHF; cdr3_nt: TGTGCCAGCAGCTTGTTTGGGGGCACCTATAATTCACCCCTCCACTTT
j_call: TRBJ1-2; v_call: TRBV29-1; clone_size: NA; d_call: NA; cdr3_length: 13; cdr3_aa: CSVEVPGGYGYTF; cdr3_nt: TGCAGCGTTGAAGTTCCCGGAGGCTATGGCTACACCTTC
j_call: TRBJ2-1; v_call: TRBV4-1; clone_size: NA; d_call: NA; cdr3_length: 12; cdr3_aa: CASSQSSREQFF; cdr3_nt: TGCGCCAGCAGCCAAAGCTCTCGGGAGCAGTTCTTC
j_call: TRBJ2-1; v_call: TRBV14; clone_size: NA; d_call: TRBD2; cdr3_length: 17; cdr3_aa: CASSQEKLAGDVNEQFF; cdr3_nt: TGTGCCAGCAGCCAGGAGAAACTAGCGGGAGATGTCAATGAGCAGTTCTTC
j_call: TRBJ1-2; v_call: TRBV25-1; clone_size: NA; d_call: NA; cdr3_length: 16; cdr3_aa: CASSFQSRESIYGYTF; cdr3_nt: TGTGCCAGCAGTTTCCAATCCAGGGAAAGTATATATGGCTACACCTTC
j_call: TRBJ2-7; v_call: TRBV6-5; clone_size: NA; d_call: NA; cdr3_length: 15; cdr3_aa: CASSYEPQLPGEQYF; cdr3_nt: TGTGCCAGCAGTTACGAACCCCAACTGCCGGGGGAGCAGTACTTC
j_call: TRBJ1-1; v_call: TRBV18; clone_size: NA; d_call: TRBD1; cdr3_length: 15; cdr3_aa: CASSLFREGQAEAFF; cdr3_nt: TGTGCCAGCTCACTCTTTCGAGAGGGACAGGCTGAGGCTTTCTTT
j_call: TRBJ2-5; v_call: TRBV6-6; clone_size: NA; d_call: NA; cdr3_length: 14; cdr3_aa: CASSRRGFQETQYF; cdr3_nt: TGTGCCAGCAGCCGCCGCGGCTTCCAAGAGACCCAGTACTTC
j_call: TRBJ2-7; v_call: TRBV5-4; clone_size: once; d_call: TRBD1; cdr3_length: 14; cdr3_aa: CASSSGQVLNEQYF; cdr3_nt: TGTGCCAGCAGCTCGGGACAGGTATTAAACGAGCAGTACTTC
j_call: TRBJ2-7; v_call: TRBV7-8; clone_size: NA; d_call: NA; cdr3_length: 12; cdr3_aa: CASGQTSYEQYF; cdr3_nt: TGTGCCTCCGGACAGACTTCCTACGAGCAGTACTTC
j_call: TRBJ2-2; v_call: TRBV7-3; clone_size: NA; d_call: TRBD2; cdr3_length: 16; cdr3_aa: CASSFDRGSGTGELFF; cdr3_nt: TGTGCCAGCAGCTTTGACCGCGGGAGTGGCACCGGGGAGCTGTTTTTT
j_call: TRBJ1-1; v_call: TRBV7-9; clone_size: NA; d_call: NA; cdr3_length: 15; cdr3_aa: CASSLRTGESTEAFF; cdr3_nt: TGTGCCAGCAGCTTGCGCACGGGGGAATCCACTGAAGCTTTCTTT
j_call: TRBJ2-5; v_call: TRBV10-2; clone_size: NA; d_call: NA; cdr3_length: 12; cdr3_aa: CASTAGWETQYF; cdr3_nt: TGCGCCAGCACCGCAGGGTGGGAGACCCAGTACTTC
j_call: TRBJ1-2; v_call: TRBV10-3; clone_size: once; d_call: TRBD1; cdr3_length: 14; cdr3_aa: CAISERQGDYGYTF; cdr3_nt: TGTGCCATCAGCGAGAGACAGGGGGATTATGGCTACACCTTC
j_call: TRBJ2-7; v_call: TRBV19; clone_size: NA; d_call: TRBD2; cdr3_length: 14; cdr3_aa: CASGTSGTSYEQYF; cdr3_nt: TGTGCCAGTGGGACTAGCGGGACCTCCTACGAGCAGTACTTC
j_call: TRBJ1-2; v_call: TRBV30; clone_size: NA; d_call: NA; cdr3_length: 13; cdr3_aa: CAWSVGAGKGYTF; cdr3_nt: TGTGCCTGGAGTGTAGGGGCAGGGAAGGGCTACACCTTC
j_call: TRBJ1-1; v_call: TRBV5-6; clone_size: NA; d_call: NA; cdr3_length: 14; cdr3_aa: CASSQVNKGTEAFF; cdr3_nt: TGTGCCAGCAGCCAGGTTAACAAAGGAACTGAAGCTTTCTTT
j_call: TRBJ2-2; v_call: TRBV7-8; clone_size: NA; d_call: NA; cdr3_length: 13; cdr3_aa: CASSLRRVGELFF; cdr3_nt: TGTGCCAGCAGCCTCAGGAGGGTCGGGGAGCTGTTTTTT
j_call: TRBJ2-5; v_call: TRBV5-1; clone_size: NA; d_call: TRBD2; cdr3_length: 16; cdr3_aa: CASSLQPSGSQETQYF; cdr3_nt: TGCGCCAGCAGCTTGCAGCCTAGCGGGAGTCAGGAGACCCAGTACTTC
j_call: TRBJ1-5; v_call: TRBV28; clone_size: NA; d_call: TRBD1; cdr3_length: 14; cdr3_aa: CASSLVQGAQPQHF; cdr3_nt: TGTGCCAGCAGTTTAGTACAGGGGGCTCAGCCCCAGCATTTT
j_call: TRBJ2-7; v_call: TRBV11-3; clone_size: NA; d_call: NA; cdr3_length: 13; cdr3_aa: CASSLGLISEQYF; cdr3_nt: TGTGCCAGCAGCTTAGGCTTAATCAGCGAGCAGTACTTC
j_call: TRBJ1-6; v_call: TRBV6-6; clone_size: NA; d_call: NA; cdr3_length: 14; cdr3_aa: CASSSGRAESPLHF; cdr3_nt: TGTGCCAGCAGTTCCGGCAGGGCTGAGTCACCCCTCCACTTT
j_call: TRBJ1-5; v_call: TRBV5-8; clone_size: NA; d_call: NA; cdr3_length: 12; cdr3_aa: CASGGMVQPQHF; cdr3_nt: TGTGCCAGCGGAGGGATGGTCCAGCCCCAGCATTTT
j_call: TRBJ2-7; v_call: TRBV28; clone_size: NA; d_call: TRBD1; cdr3_length: 13; cdr3_aa: CASSLGTAQEQYF; cdr3_nt: TGTGCCAGCAGTCTGGGGACAGCCCAGGAGCAGTACTTC